The present entry profiles one T cell receptor (beta chain) with its context. The data were obtained in a study of blood T cell repertoires in COVID-19. Sequenced by immunoSEQ multiplex PCR; TCRdb stores in-frame clones only, minus some. The sample lists about 140,000 clones; 75% to 80% were seen once. This TCR came from a woman aged 45-65 years with active or convalescent COVID-19. Input material: peripheral blood.

CDR3 coding DNA: TGCAGCGTTGACATCGGAGAGACCCAGTACTTC. Its protein is CSVDIGETQYF. V and J are TRBV29-1 and TRBJ2-5; unclear D gene. CDR3 size: 11 residues. Germline V gives CDR1 SQVTM, CDR2 ANQGSEA. Trimming removed 3 bases from V and 4 bases from J, with 6 bases in between. The full variable domain, with the rest looked up from reference TRBV29-1 and TRBJ2-5, is SAVISQKPSRDICQRGTSLTIQCQVDSQVTMMFWYRQQPGQSLTLIATANQGSEATYESGFVIDKFPISRPNLTFSTLTVSNMSPEDSSIYLCSVDIGETQYFGPGTRLLVL.